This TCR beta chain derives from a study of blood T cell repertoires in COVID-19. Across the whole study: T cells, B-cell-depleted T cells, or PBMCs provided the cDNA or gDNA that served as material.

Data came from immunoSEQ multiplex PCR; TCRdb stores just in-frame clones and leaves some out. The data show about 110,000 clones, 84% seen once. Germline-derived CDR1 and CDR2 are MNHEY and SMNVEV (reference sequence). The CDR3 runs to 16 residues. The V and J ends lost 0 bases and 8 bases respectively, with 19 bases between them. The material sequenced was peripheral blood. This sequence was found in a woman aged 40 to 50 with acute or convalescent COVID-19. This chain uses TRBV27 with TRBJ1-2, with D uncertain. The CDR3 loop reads CASSLSNPRSAGGYTF. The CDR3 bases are TGTGCCAGCAGTTTATCAAACCCCAGATCGGCGGGGGGCTACACCTTC.